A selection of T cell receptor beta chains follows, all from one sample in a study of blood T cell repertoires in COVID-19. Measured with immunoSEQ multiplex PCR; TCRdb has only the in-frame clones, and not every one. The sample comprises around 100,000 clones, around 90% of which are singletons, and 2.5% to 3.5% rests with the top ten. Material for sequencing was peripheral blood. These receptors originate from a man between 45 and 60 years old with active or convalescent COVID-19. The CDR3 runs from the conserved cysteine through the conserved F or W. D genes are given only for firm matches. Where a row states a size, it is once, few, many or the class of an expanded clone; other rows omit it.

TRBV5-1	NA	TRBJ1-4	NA	CASSYNSQGGNEKLFF	TGCGCCAGCAGCTATAACTCACAGGGCGGCAATGAAAAACTGTTTTTT
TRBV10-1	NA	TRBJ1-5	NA	CASPEWFSNQPQHF	TGCGCCAGCCCGGAGTGGTTTAGCAATCAGCCCCAGCATTTT
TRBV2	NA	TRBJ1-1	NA	CASSGDMGTEAFF	TGTGCCAGCAGTGGGGACATGGGTACTGAAGCTTTCTTT
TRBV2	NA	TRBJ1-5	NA	CASKQRNQPQHF	TGTGCCAGCAAGCAGAGGAATCAGCCCCAGCATTTT
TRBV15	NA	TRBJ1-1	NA	CATRADGLNTEAFF	TGTGCCACCAGAGCGGACGGGTTGAACACTGAAGCTTTCTTT
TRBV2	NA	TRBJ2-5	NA	CASSEERRETQYF	TGTGCCAGCAGTGAAGAAAGGAGGGAGACCCAGTACTTC
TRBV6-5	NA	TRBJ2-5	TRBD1	CASSHTTGGQETQYF	TGTGCCAGCAGCCACACGACAGGGGGCCAAGAGACCCAGTACTTC
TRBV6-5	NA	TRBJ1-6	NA	CASSYSVGESSPLHF	TGTGCCAGCAGTTACTCAGTCGGGGAAAGCTCACCCCTCCACTTT
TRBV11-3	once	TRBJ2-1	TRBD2	CASSLSSGGAYNEQFF	TGTGCCAGCAGCTTAAGTAGCGGGGGAGCCTACAATGAGCAGTTCTTC
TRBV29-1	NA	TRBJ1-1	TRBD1	CSVDRDRGRTEAFF	TGCAGCGTAGATAGGGACAGGGGAAGGACTGAAGCTTTCTTT
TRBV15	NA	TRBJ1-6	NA	CATTASGSYNSPLHF	TGTGCCACCACTGCATCAGGGTCCTATAATTCACCCCTCCACTTT